The clone carrying this T cell receptor (beta chain) appeared once. Libraries were prepared by immunoSEQ multiplex PCR; TCRdb keeps only in-frame clonotypes and omits some of them. The top ten hold 15% to 19% of the sample, which has 60,000 to 75,000 clones, about 83% seen once. The source of the sample is a study of control samples from healthy donors and cancer patients. This TCR was recovered from a man aged 60 to 69 in good health. The sequencing input was blood.

The CDR3 coding sequence is TGTGCCAGCCGCGCGGGGGGGGCGGGAGCCTACAATGAGCAGTTCTTC. Its protein is CASRAGGAGAYNEQFF. This sequence joins TRBV9 and TRBJ2-1; 9 nucleotides match TRBD2. Germline V gene lookup returns CDR1 SGDLS and CDR2 YYNGEE. V lost 7 bases and J lost 2; bases outside the gene matches: 10. The CDR3 covers 16 residues.